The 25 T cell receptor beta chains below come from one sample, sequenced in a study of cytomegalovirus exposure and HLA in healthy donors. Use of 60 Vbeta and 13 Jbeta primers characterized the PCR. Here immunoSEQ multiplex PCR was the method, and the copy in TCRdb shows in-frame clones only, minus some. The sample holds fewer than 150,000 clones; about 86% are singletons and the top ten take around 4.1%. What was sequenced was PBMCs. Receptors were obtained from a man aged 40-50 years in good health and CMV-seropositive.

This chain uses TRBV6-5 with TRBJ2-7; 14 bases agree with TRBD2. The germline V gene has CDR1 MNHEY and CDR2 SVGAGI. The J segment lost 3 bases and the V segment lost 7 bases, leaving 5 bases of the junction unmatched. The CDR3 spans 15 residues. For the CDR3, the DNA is TGTGCCAGCAAGGAGACTAGCGGGAGGGTCTACGAGCAGTACTTC. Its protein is CASKETSGRVYEQYF.

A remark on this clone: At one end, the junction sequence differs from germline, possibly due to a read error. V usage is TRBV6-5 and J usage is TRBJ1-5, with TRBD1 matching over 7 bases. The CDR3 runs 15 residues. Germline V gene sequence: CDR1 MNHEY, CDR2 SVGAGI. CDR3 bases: TGTGCCAGCAGTTACTCCAGGGACAGAAATCAGGCCCAGCATTTT. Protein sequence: CASSYSRDRNQAQHF.

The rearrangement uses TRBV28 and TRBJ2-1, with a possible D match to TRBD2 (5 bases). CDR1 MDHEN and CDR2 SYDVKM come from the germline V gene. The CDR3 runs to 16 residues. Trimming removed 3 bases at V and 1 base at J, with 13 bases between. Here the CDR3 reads CASSFVSGFSYNEQFF. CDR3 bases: TGTGCCAGCAGTTTTGTAAGCGGCTTTTCCTACAATGAGCAGTTCTTC.

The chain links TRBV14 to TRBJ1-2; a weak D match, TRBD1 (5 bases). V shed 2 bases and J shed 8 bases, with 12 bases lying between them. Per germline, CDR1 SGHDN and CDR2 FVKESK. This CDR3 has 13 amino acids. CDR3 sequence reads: CASSQQRGWGYTF. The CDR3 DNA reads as TGTGCCAGCAGCCAACAAAGGGGATGGGGCTACACCTTC.

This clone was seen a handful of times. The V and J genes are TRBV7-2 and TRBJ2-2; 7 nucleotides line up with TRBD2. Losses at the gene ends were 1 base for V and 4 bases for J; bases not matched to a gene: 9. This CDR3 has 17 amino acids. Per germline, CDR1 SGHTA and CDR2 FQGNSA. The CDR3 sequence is CASSLVAGGEGTGELFF. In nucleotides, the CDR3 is TGTGCCAGCAGCTTAGTGGCCGGTGGGGAGGGCACCGGGGAGCTGTTTTTT.

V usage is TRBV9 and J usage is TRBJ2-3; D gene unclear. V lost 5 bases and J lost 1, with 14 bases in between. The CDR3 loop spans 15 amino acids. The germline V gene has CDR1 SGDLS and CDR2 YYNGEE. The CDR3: CASSFGGPGTDTQYF. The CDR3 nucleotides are TGTGCCAGCAGTTTCGGCGGCCCAGGCACAGATACGCAGTATTTT.

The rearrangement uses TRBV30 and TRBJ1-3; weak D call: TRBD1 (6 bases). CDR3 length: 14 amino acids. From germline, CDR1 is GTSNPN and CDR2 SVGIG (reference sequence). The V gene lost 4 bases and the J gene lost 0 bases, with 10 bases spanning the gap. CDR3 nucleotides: TGTGCCTGGATAGTCAGGGGCTCTGGAAACACCATATATTTT. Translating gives CAWIVRGSGNTIYF. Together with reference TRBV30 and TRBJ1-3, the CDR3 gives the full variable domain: SQTIHQWPATLVQPVGSPLSLECTVEGTSNPNLYWYRQAAGRGLQLLFYSVGIGQISSEVPQNLSASRPQDRQFILSSKKLLLSDSGFYLCAWIVRGSGNTIYFGEGSWLTVV.

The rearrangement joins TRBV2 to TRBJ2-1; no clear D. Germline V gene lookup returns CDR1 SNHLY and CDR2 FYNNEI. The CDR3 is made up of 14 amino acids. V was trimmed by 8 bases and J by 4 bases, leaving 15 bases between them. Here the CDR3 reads CASGSIARYNEQFF. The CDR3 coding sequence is TGTGCCAGCGGGTCGATAGCCAGATACAATGAGCAGTTCTTC.

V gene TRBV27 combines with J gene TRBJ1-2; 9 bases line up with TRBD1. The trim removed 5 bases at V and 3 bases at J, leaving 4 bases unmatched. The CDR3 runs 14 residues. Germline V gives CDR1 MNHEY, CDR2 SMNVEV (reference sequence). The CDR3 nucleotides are TGTGCCAGCAGTCAGGGACAGGGATACTATGGCTACACCTTC. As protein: CASSQGQGYYGYTF.

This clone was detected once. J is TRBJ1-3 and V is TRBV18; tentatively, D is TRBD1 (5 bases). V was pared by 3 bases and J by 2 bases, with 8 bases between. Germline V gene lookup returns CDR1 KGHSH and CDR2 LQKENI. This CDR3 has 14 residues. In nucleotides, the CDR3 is TGTGCCAGCTCACCGCAGGGCCCTGGAAACACCATATATTTT. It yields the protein CASSPQGPGNTIYF.

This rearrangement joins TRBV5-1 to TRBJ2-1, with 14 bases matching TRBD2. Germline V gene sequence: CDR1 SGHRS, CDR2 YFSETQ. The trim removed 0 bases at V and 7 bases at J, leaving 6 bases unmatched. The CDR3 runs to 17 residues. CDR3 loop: CASSLEPGLAGANEQFF. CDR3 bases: TGCGCCAGCAGCTTGGAACCGGGACTAGCGGGAGCTAATGAGCAGTTCTTC.

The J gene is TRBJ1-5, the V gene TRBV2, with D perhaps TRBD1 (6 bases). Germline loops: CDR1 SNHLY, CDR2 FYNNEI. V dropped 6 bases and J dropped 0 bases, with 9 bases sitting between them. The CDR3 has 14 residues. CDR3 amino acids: CASRADSSNQPQHF. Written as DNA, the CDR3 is TGTGCCAGCAGGGCGGACAGTAGCAATCAGCCCCAGCATTTT.

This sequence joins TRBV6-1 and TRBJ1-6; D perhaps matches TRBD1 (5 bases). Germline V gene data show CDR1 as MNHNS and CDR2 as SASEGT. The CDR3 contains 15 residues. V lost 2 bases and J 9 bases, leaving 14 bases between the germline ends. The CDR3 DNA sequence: TGTGCCAGCAGTGAACATGGAGGGACGAGTTCACCCCTCCACTTT. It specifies CASSEHGGTSSPLHF.

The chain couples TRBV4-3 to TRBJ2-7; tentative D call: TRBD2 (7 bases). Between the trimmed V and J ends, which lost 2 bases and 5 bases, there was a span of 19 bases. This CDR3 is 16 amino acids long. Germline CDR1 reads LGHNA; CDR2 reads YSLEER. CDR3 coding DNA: TGCGCCAGCAGCCAACGACTTGGGGGGGCGGAGGACGAGCAGTACTTC. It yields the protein CASSQRLGGAEDEQYF.

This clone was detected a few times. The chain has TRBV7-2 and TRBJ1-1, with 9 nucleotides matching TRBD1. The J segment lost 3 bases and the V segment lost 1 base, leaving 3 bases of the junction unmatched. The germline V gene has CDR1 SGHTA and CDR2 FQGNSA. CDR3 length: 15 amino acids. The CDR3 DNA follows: TGTGCCAGCAGCTTAGTTAGGACAGGGGACACTGAAGCTTTCTTT. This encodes CASSLVRTGDTEAFF.

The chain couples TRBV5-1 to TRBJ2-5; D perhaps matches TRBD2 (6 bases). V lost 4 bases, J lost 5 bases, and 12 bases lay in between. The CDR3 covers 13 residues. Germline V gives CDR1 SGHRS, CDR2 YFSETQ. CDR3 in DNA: TGCGCCAGCAGCCAGGGACTGGAGGAGACCCAGTACTTC. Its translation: CASSQGLEETQYF.

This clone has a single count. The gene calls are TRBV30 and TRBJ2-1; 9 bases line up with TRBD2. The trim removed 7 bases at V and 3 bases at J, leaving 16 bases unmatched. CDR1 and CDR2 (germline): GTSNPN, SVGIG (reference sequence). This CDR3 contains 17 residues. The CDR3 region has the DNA TGTGCCTCCCCCGCACCCGGTAGCGGGGGCTTCTACAATGAGCAGTTCTTC. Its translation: CASPAPGSGGFYNEQFF.

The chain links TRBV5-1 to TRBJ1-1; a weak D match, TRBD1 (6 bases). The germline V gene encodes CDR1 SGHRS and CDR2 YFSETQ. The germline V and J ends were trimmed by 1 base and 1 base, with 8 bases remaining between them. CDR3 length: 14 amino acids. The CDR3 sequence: CASSLLQGNTEAFF. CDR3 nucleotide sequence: TGCGCCAGCAGCTTGTTACAGGGGAACACTGAAGCTTTCTTT.

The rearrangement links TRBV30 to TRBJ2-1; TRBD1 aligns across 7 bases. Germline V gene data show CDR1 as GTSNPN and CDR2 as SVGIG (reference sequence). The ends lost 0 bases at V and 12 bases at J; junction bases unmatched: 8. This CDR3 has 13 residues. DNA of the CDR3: TGTGCCTGGAGTGTAACAGGGGCGTCAAGGCAGTTCTTC. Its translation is CAWSVTGASRQFF.

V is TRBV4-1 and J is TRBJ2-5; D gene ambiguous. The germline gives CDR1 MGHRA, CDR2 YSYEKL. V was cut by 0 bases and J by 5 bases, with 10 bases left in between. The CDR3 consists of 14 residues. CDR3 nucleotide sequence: TGCGCCAGCAGCCAAGATCCCTTGTTCGAGACCCAGTACTTC. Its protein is CASSQDPLFETQYF.

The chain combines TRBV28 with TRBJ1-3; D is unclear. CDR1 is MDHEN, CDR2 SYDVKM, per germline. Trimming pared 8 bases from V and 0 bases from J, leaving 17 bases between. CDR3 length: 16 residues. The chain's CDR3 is CASSLAGSRSGNTIYF. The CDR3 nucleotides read TGTGCCAGCTCCTTAGCCGGCAGCCGCTCTGGAAACACCATATATTTT.

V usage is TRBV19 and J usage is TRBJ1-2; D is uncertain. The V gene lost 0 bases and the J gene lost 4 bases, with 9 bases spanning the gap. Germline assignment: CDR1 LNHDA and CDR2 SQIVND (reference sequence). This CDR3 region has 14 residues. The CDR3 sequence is CASSIEADRYGYTF. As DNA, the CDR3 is TGTGCCAGTAGTATAGAAGCGGACCGCTATGGCTACACCTTC.

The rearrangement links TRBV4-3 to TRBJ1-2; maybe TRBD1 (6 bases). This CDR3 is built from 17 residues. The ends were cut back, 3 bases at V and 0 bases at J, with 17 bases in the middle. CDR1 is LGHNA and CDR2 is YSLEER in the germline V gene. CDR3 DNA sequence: TGCGCCAGCAGCCAGAAAGATTCAGGACAGCCTAACTATGGCTACACCTTC. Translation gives CASSQKDSGQPNYGYTF.

CDR3 residues: CASRSAGSNQPQHF. CDR3 in DNA: TGTGCCAGCAGGTCCGCAGGGAGCAATCAGCCCCAGCATTTT. The chain combines TRBV6-5 with TRBJ1-5; D might be TRBD1 (5 bases). The V gene's germline CDR1 is MNHEY and CDR2 SVGAGI. This CDR3 contains 14 residues. V lost 6 bases, J lost 1 base, and 10 bases lay in between.

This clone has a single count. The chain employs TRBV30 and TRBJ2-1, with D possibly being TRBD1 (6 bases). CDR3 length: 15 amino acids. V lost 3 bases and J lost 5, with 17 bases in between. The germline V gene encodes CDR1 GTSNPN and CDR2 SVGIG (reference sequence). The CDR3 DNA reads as TGTGCCTGGAGCCCGCCCGGGACAAGAAACAATGAGCAGTTCTTC. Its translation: CAWSPPGTRNNEQFF.